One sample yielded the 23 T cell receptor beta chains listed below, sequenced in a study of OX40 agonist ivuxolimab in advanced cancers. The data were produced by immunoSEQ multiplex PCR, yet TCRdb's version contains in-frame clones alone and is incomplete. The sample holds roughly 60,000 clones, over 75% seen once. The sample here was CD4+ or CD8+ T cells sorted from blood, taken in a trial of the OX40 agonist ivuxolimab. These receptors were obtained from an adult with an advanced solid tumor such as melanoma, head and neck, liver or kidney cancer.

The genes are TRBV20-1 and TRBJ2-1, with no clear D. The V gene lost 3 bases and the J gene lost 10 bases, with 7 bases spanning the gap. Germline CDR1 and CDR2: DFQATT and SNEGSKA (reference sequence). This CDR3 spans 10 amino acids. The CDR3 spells CSARWTEQFF. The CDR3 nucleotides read TGCAGTGCTAGGTGGACCGAGCAGTTCTTC.

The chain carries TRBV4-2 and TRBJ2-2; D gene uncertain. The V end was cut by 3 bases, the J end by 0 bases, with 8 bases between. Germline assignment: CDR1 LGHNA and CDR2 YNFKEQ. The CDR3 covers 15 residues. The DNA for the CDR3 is TGTGCCAGCAGCCAGGTAGATGCGAACACCGGGGAGCTGTTTTTT. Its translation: CASSQVDANTGELFF.

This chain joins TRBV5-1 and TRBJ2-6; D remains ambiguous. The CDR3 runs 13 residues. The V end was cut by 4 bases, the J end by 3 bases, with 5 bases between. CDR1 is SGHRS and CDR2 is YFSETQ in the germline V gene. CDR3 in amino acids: CASSDGGANVLTF. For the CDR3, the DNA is TGCGCCAGCAGCGACGGTGGGGCCAACGTCCTGACTTTC.

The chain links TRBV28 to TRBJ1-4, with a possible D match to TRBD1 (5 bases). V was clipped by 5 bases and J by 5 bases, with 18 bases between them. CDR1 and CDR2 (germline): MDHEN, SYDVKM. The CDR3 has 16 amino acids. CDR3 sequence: CASSTRAGTGNEKLFF. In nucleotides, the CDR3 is TGTGCCAGCAGTACCCGGGCTGGGACGGGGAATGAAAAACTGTTTTTT.

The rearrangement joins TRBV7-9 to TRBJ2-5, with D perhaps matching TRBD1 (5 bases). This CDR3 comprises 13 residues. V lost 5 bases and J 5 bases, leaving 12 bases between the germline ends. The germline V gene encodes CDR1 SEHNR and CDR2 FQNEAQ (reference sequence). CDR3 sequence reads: CASSPQGVETQYF. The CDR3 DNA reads TGTGCCAGCAGCCCCCAGGGCGTGGAGACCCAGTACTTC.

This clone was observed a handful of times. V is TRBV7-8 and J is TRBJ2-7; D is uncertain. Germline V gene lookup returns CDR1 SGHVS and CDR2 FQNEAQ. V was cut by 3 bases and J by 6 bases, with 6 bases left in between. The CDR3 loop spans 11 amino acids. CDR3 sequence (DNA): TGTGCCAGCAGCTTGGTAGCCGAGCAGTACTTC. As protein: CASSLVAEQYF.

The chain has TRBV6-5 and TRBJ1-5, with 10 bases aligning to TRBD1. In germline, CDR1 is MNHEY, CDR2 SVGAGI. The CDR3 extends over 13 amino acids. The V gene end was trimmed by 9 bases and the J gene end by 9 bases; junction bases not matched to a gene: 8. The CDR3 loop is CARKTGGRRPQHF. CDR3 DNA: TGTGCCAGAAAGACAGGGGGCCGTCGGCCCCAGCATTTT.

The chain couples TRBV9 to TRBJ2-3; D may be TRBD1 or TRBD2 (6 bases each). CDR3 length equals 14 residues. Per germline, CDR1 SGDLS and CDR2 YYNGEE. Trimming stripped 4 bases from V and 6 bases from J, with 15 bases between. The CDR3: CASSRGQRSDTQYF. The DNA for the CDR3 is TGTGCCAGCAGCCGGGGGCAGAGAAGCGATACGCAGTATTTT. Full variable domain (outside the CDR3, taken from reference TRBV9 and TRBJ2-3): DSGVTQTPKHLITATGQRVTLRCSPRSGDLSVYWYQQSLDQGLQFLIQYYNGEERAKGNILERFSAQQFPDLHSELNLSSLELGDSALYFCASSRGQRSDTQYFGPGTRLTVL.

The CDR3 loop reads CASSLGSSRHNEQFF. As DNA, the CDR3 is TGTGCCAGCAGCTTAGGATCTAGCCGACACAATGAGCAGTTCTTC. The chain is built from TRBV7-9 and TRBJ2-1, with a tentative D call TRBD2 (5 bases). This CDR3 contains 15 residues. With 1 base removed from V and 5 bases from J, the gap between germline ends came to 12 bases. The germline V gene encodes CDR1 SEHNR and CDR2 FQNEAQ (reference sequence).

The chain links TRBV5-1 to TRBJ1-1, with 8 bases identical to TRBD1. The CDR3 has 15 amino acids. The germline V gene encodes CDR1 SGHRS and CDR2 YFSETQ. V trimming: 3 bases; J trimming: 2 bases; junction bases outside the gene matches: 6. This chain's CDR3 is CASSSPGQVNTEAFF. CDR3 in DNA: TGCGCCAGCAGCTCCCCGGGACAGGTTAACACTGAAGCTTTCTTT.

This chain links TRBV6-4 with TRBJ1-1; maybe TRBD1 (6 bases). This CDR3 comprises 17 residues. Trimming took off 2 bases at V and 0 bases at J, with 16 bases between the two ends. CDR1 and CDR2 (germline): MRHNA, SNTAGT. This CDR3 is CASSDGPNRVMNTEAFF. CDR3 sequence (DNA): TGTGCCAGCAGTGACGGACCCAACAGGGTGATGAACACTGAAGCTTTCTTT.

Here the CDR3 DNA reads TGTGCCAGCAGCCCCGTCCCAGGGGGCACAGATACGCAGTATTTT. It yields the protein CASSPVPGGTDTQYF. The chain recombines TRBV7-2 with TRBJ2-3; TRBD1 is a possible D gene (6 bases). The V end was cut by 5 bases, the J end by 1 base, with 13 bases between. The CDR3 contains 15 residues. The germline CDR1 and CDR2 sequences are SGHTA and FQGNSA.

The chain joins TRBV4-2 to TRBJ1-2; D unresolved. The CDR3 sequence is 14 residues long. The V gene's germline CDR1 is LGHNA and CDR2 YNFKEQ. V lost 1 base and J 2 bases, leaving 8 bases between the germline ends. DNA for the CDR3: TGTGCCAGCAGCCAAGGAACAGACAACTATGGCTACACCTTC. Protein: CASSQGTDNYGYTF.

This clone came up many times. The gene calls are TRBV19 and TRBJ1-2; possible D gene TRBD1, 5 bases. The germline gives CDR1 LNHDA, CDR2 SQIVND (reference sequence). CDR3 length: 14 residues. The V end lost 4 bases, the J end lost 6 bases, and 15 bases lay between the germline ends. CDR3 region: CASSRDMATDGYTF. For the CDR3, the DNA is TGTGCCAGTAGTAGAGACATGGCGACAGATGGCTACACCTTC.

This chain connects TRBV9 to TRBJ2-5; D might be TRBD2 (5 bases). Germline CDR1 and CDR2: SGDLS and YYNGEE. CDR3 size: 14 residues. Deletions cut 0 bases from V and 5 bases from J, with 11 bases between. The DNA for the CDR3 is TGTGCCAGCAGCGTAGCTGAGGGAGAGGAGACCCAGTACTTC. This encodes CASSVAEGEETQYF.

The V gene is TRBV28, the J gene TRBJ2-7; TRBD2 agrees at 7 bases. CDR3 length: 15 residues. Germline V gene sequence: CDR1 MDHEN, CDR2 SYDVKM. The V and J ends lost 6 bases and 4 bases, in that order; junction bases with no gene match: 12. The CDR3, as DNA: TGTGCCAGCAGCGTACCGGGACTACTCTCGTACGAGCAGTACTTC. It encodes CASSVPGLLSYEQYF.

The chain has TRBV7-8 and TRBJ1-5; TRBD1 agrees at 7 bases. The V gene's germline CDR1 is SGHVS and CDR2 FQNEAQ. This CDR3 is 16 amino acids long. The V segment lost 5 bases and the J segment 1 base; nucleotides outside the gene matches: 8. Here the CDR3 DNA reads TGTGCCAGCAGCCCAGGGGAGGGGGCGAGCAATCAGCCCCAGCATTTT. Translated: CASSPGEGASNQPQHF.

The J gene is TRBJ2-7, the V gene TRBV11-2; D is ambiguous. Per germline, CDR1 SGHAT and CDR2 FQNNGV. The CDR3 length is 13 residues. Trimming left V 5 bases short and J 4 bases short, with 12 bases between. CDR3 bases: TGTGCCAGCAGCACTGCTTCGGGTTACGAGCAGTACTTC. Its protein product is CASSTASGYEQYF.

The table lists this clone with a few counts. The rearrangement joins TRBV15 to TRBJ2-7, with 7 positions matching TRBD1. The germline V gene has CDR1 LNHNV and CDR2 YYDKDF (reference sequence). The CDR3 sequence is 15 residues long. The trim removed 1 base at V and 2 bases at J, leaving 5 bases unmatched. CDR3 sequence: CATSRVRDRAYEQYF. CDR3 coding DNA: TGTGCCACCAGCAGAGTGAGGGACAGAGCCTACGAGCAGTACTTC.

The CDR3 nucleotides are TGTGCCAGTAGTATTAGCAGGTACAATCAGCCCCAGCATTTT. Translated: CASSISRYNQPQHF. V is TRBV19 and J is TRBJ1-5, with unresolved D. The ends were cut back, 3 bases at V and 3 bases at J, with 9 bases in the middle. The CDR3 runs 14 residues. Germline CDR1 and CDR2: LNHDA and SQIVND (reference sequence).

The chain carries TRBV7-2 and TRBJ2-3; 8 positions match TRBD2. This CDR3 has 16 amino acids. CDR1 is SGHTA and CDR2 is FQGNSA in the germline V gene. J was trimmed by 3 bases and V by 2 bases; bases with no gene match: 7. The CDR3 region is CASSLSGGGSTDTQYF. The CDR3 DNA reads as TGTGCCAGCAGCTTAAGCGGGGGCGGCAGTACAGATACGCAGTATTTT. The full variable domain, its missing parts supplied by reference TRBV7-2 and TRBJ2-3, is GAGVSQSPSNKVTEKGKDVELRCDPISGHTALYWYRQSLGQGLEFLIYFQGNSAPDKSGLPSDRFSAERTGGSVSTLTIQRTQQEDSAVYLCASSLSGGGSTDTQYFGPGTRLTVL.

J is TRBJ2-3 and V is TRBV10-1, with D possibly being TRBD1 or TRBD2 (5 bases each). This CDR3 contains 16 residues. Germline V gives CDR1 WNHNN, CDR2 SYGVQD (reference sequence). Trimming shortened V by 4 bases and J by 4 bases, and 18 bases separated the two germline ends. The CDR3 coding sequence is TGCGCCAGCAGTGGTATCCGGGGCAGGTTTCCAGATACGCAGTATTTT. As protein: CASSGIRGRFPDTQYF.

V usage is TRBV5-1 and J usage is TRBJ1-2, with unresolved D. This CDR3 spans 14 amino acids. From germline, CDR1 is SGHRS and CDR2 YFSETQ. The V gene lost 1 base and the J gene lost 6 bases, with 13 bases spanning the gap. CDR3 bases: TGCGCCAGCAGCTTGTCCTTTAACAGCCATGGCTACACCTTC. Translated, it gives CASSLSFNSHGYTF.